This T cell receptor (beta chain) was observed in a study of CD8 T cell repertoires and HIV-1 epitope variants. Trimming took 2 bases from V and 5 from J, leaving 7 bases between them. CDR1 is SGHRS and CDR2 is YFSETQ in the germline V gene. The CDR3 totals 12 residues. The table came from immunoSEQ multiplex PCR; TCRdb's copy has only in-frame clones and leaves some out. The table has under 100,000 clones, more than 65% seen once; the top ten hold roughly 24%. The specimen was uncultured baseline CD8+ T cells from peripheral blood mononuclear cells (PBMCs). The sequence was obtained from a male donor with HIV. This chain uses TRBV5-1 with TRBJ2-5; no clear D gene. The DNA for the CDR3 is TGCGCCAGCAGCTTTAACGTGGAGACCCAGTACTTC. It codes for CASSFNVETQYF.